Below, 25 T cell receptor beta chains from the same sample are listed, as sequenced in a study of cytomegalovirus exposure and HLA in healthy donors. A multiplex PCR was run with 60 Vbeta primers and 13 Jbeta primers. Sequencing was performed with immunoSEQ multiplex PCR; in TCRdb, only in-frame clones are kept and a portion is missing. The sample holds about 110,000 clones, over 60% seen once. The sequencing input was PBMCs. These TCRs come from a woman younger than 35 in good health and CMV-seropositive.

The V and J genes are TRBV5-1 and TRBJ1-1; D is unclear. Looked up from germline, CDR1 is SGHRS and CDR2 is YFSETQ. This CDR3 comprises 15 residues. Between the trimmed V and J ends, which lost 4 bases and 1 base, there was a span of 14 bases. CDR3 region: CASSTDGVANTEAFF. As DNA, the CDR3 is TGCGCCAGCAGCACCGACGGGGTGGCGAACACTGAAGCTTTCTTT.

This clone was seen a few times. This rearrangement joins TRBV30 to TRBJ2-5; 7 bases are shared with TRBD2. The CDR3 has 12 amino acids. Germline CDR1 and CDR2: GTSNPN and SVGIG (reference sequence). Trimming removed 4 bases from V and 5 bases from J; junction bases left unmatched: 4. This chain's CDR3 is CAWTGGGETQYF. For the CDR3, the DNA is TGTGCCTGGACGGGAGGCGGGGAGACCCAGTACTTC.

The chain uses TRBV5-1 and TRBJ2-7, with D tentatively TRBD2 (6 bases). This CDR3 is built from 15 residues. The V and J ends lost 3 bases and 0 bases respectively, with 13 bases between them. The germline gives CDR1 SGHRS, CDR2 YFSETQ. CDR3 nucleotides: TGCGCCAGCAGCTCGCGACGGGGGAGCTCCTACGAGCAGTACTTC. It is translated as CASSSRRGSSYEQYF.

The genes are TRBV18 and TRBJ1-1; 7 bases map to TRBD1. The junction had 3 bases not matched to a gene; V was cut back by 4 bases and J by 1 base. The V gene's germline CDR1 is KGHSH and CDR2 LQKENI. CDR3 length equals 14 residues. The CDR3 nucleotides read TGTGCCAGCTCACGACGACAGGGGAACACTGAAGCTTTCTTT. It specifies CASSRRQGNTEAFF.

This clone was counted between two and nine times. CDR3: CASSPGQGGIQYF. For the CDR3, the DNA is TGTGCCAGCAGCCCGGGACAGGGGGGTATTCAGTACTTC. The chain uses TRBV2 and TRBJ2-4, with 11 bases aligning to TRBD1. CDR3 size: 13 residues. Germline V gives CDR1 SNHLY, CDR2 FYNNEI. The V gene end was trimmed by 6 bases and the J gene end by 10 bases; junction bases not matched to a gene: 5.

This clone was counted a single time. The V call is TRBV5-8, the J call TRBJ1-1, with a weak D call TRBD1 (5 bases). The CDR3 covers 17 residues. V shed 4 bases and J shed 3 bases, with 22 bases lying between them. Germline CDR1 SGHTS, CDR2 YDEGEE. CDR3 sequence reads: CASSRGTVGGKDTEAFF. The CDR3 DNA reads TGTGCCAGCAGCCGCGGGACTGTGGGAGGAAAGGACACTGAAGCTTTCTTT.

The rearrangement uses TRBV5-1 and TRBJ1-2, with 10 bases fitting TRBD1. Germline V gene lookup returns CDR1 SGHRS and CDR2 YFSETQ. Germline trimming cut 0 bases from V and 5 bases from J; bases unmatched to any gene: 7. The CDR3 spans 16 residues. The CDR3 protein is CASSLADRGKGYGYTF. The CDR3 DNA follows: TGCGCCAGCAGCTTGGCGGACAGGGGGAAAGGGTATGGCTACACCTTC. Using reference TRBV5-1 and TRBJ1-2 for the parts outside the CDR3, the full variable domain is KAGVTQTPRYLIKTRGQQVTLSCSPISGHRSVSWYQQTPGQGLQFLFEYFSETQRNKGNFPGRFSGRQFSNSRSEMNVSTLELGDSALYLCASSLADRGKGYGYTFGSGTRLTVV.

This rearrangement joins TRBV4-2 to TRBJ1-1, with a tentative D call TRBD1 (5 bases). Trimming took off 5 bases at V and 1 base at J, with 14 bases between the two ends. This CDR3 spans 15 amino acids. CDR1 LGHNA and CDR2 YNFKEQ come from the germline V gene. Here the CDR3 reads CASSTSGGWNTEAFF. Written as DNA, the CDR3 is TGTGCCAGCAGCACCTCGGGGGGGTGGAACACTGAAGCTTTCTTT.

The V call is TRBV9, the J call TRBJ2-2, with TRBD2 identical over 11 bases. Germline V gene lookup returns CDR1 SGDLS and CDR2 YYNGEE. The CDR3 runs 16 residues. J gave up 1 base and V 4 bases, and 3 bases lay outside the gene matches. CDR3: CASSPGLAGNTGELFF. The CDR3 DNA reads TGTGCCAGCAGCCCCGGACTAGCGGGGAACACCGGGGAGCTGTTTTTT.

For the CDR3, the DNA is TGTGCCAGCAGTGGGGCAGTAACAAGCAATCAGCCCCAGCATTTT. Encoded protein: CASSGAVTSNQPQHF. This chain connects TRBV6-1 to TRBJ1-5, with D unresolved. Deletions cut 4 bases from V and 1 base from J, with 11 bases between. CDR1 and CDR2 from the germline V gene are MNHNS and SASEGT. The CDR3 sequence is 15 residues long.

The rearrangement uses TRBV28 and TRBJ2-3; D is perhaps TRBD2 (5 bases). V lost 6 bases and J 6 bases, leaving 10 bases between the germline ends. Germline values: CDR1 MDHEN, CDR2 SYDVKM. The CDR3 runs to 12 residues. The CDR3 nucleotides are TGTGCCAGCAGGGACCCGGGGGATACGCAGTATTTT. Its translation: CASRDPGDTQYF.

This chain uses TRBV27 with TRBJ1-4; 7 positions agree with TRBD1. CDR3 size: 14 residues. J lost 5 bases, V lost 6 bases, and 6 bases had no gene match. The germline gives CDR1 MNHEY, CDR2 SMNVEV (reference sequence). CDR3 protein: CASRTGDSNEKLFF. CDR3 DNA sequence: TGTGCCAGCAGGACCGGGGACAGCAATGAAAAACTGTTTTTT.

The gene calls are TRBV12-5 and TRBJ1-1; D unresolved. CDR1 is LGHNT, CDR2 FRNRAP, per germline. This CDR3 comprises 14 residues. V lost 1 base to trimming and J lost 3 bases, with 9 bases between them. The CDR3 region has the DNA TGTGCTAGTGGTTTGGGGTATCGGGACACTGAAGCTTTCTTT. The encoded protein is CASGLGYRDTEAFF. Based on the CDR3 plus reference TRBV12-5 and TRBJ1-1, the full variable domain is DARVTQTPRHKVTEMGQEVTMRCQPILGHNTVFWYRQTMMQGLELLAYFRNRAPLDDSGMPKDRFSAEMPDATLATLKIQPSEPRDSAVYFCASGLGYRDTEAFFGQGTRLTVV.

This rearrangement joins TRBV7-9 to TRBJ1-2, with D possibly being TRBD1 (6 bases). The CDR3 sequence is 14 residues long. V dropped 5 bases and J dropped 7 bases, with 17 bases sitting between them. Germline V lookup: CDR1 SEHNR, CDR2 FQNEAQ (reference sequence). In DNA form, the CDR3 reads TGTGCCAGCAGCGGGGGCCAGGGGAAGGGTGGCTACACCTTC. Its translation: CASSGGQGKGGYTF.

The J gene is TRBJ2-7, the V gene TRBV2, with 7 bases fitting TRBD1. The germline V gene encodes CDR1 SNHLY and CDR2 FYNNEI. The V and J ends lost 6 bases and 3 bases, in that order; junction bases with no gene match: 5. This CDR3 spans 13 amino acids. CDR3 in amino acids: CASRWDSNYEQYF. The CDR3 nucleotides read TGTGCCAGCAGGTGGGACAGCAACTACGAGCAGTACTTC.

This chain connects TRBV2 to TRBJ1-5; D call uncertain. CDR1 and CDR2 from the germline V gene are SNHLY and FYNNEI. Trimming cost V 5 bases and J 6 bases, with 14 bases left between them. The CDR3 runs 14 residues. CDR3 nucleotide sequence: TGTGCCAGCAGTTCGGGGTACAGCTCTCAGCCCCAGCATTTT. Its translation is CASSSGYSSQPQHF.

The chain uses TRBV7-9 and TRBJ2-7; 7 nucleotides agree with TRBD1. This CDR3 contains 15 residues. The V gene's germline CDR1 is SEHNR and CDR2 FQNEAQ (reference sequence). The ends lost 5 bases at V and 1 base at J; junction bases unmatched: 8. The CDR3, as DNA: TGTGCCAGCAGCGCATATGACAGGGTATCCTACGAGCAGTACTTC. It codes for CASSAYDRVSYEQYF.

This chain connects TRBV10-1 to TRBJ2-7; 10 nucleotides agree with TRBD1. J was trimmed by 1 base and V by 8 bases; bases with no gene match: 11. The CDR3 consists of 16 residues. Germline assignment: CDR1 WNHNN and CDR2 SYGVQD (reference sequence). CDR3 in DNA: TGCGCCAGCGAGCCCAGGACAGGGGGGTATTCCTACGAGCAGTACTTC. Residues: CASEPRTGGYSYEQYF.

The chain couples TRBV1 to TRBJ2-3; TRBD1 was called by the table and not checked on the DNA. TRBV1 is given as a pseudogene. This CDR3 has 16 amino acids. The CDR3 DNA sequence: TGCACCAGCAGCCAAGGACAGAATGCTAGCACAGATACGCAGTATTTT. Its protein product is CTSSQGQNASTDTQYF.

CDR3 nucleotide sequence: TGTGCCAGCAGGGACGGGACAGGGTACTACGAGCAGTACTTC. The encoded protein is CASRDGTGYYEQYF. The chain uses TRBV28 and TRBJ2-7, with 9 bases fitting TRBD1. Germline CDR1 MDHEN, CDR2 SYDVKM. V was clipped by 6 bases and J by 3 bases; unmatched bases: 6. CDR3 length: 14 amino acids.

The chain carries TRBV4-1 and TRBJ1-5, with 7 nucleotides matching TRBD1. This CDR3 is 15 amino acids long. CDR1 and CDR2 from the germline V gene are MGHRA and YSYEKL. With V trimmed by 1 base and J by 6 bases, 6 bases remained unmatched. Here the CDR3 DNA reads TGCGCCAGCAGCCAAGGTAACAGGGGAGGTCAGCCCCAGCATTTT. It translates to CASSQGNRGGQPQHF.

This clone was counted a single time. This sequence joins TRBV15 and TRBJ2-5, with a tentative D call TRBD1 (5 bases). The J call is uncertain, as TRBJ2-7 better fits the DNA end. Germline assignment: CDR1 LNHNV and CDR2 YYDKDF (reference sequence). The CDR3 runs to 15 residues. In DNA, the CDR3 is TGTGCCACCAGCAGAGATCGCCGACAGCTCTACGAGCAGTACTTC. Translation gives CATSRDRRQLYEQYF.

In nucleotides, the CDR3 is TGTGCCTGGATTATACCTTTAAGGGGGACCTTTGAAGCTTTCTTT. Amino acid sequence: CAWIIPLRGTFEAFF. The J gene is TRBJ1-1, the V gene TRBV30; D may be TRBD1 (6 bases). Between the trimmed V and J ends, which lost 4 bases and 7 bases, there was a span of 22 bases. The CDR3 consists of 15 residues. Looked up from germline, CDR1 is GTSNPN and CDR2 is SVGIG (reference sequence).

The CDR3 DNA reads TGTGCCAGCAACTACAGGTATCAGCCCCAGCATTTT. Translated: CASNYRYQPQHF. This chain links TRBV28 with TRBJ1-5; D may be TRBD1 (5 bases). The CDR3 totals 12 residues. CDR1 MDHEN and CDR2 SYDVKM come from the germline V gene. Between the trimmed V and J ends, which lost 7 bases and 5 bases, there was a span of 9 bases.

In this sample, this clone turned up once. The genes are TRBV5-1 and TRBJ2-2; 12 bases match TRBD2. The CDR3 totals 19 residues. Germline trimming cut 0 bases from V and 4 bases from J; bases unmatched to any gene: 10. Germline V gives CDR1 SGHRS, CDR2 YFSETQ. For the CDR3, the DNA is TGCGCCAGCAGCTTGGACCCTAGCGGGAGGGCCCTCGGCACCGGGGAGCTGTTTTTT. Amino acids: CASSLDPSGRALGTGELFF.